This record looks at one TCR beta chain sequence and its context. These data originate in a study of shared clonotypes between healthy human individuals. Method: immunoSEQ multiplex PCR; TCRdb's copy keeps in-frame clones and lacks some. The sample yields a few hundred thousand clones, roughly 85% seen once. There are 17 residues in the CDR3. The germline CDR1 and CDR2 sequences are SEHNR and FQNEAQ (reference sequence). Trimming took 0 bases from V and 7 from J; bases not matched to a gene: 7. This receptor was obtained from a woman in her 40s in good health. Some clones in this sample may be carry-over from other donors' samples. The genes are TRBV7-9 and TRBJ1-4; TRBD1 agrees at 11 bases. What was sequenced was PBMCs. The CDR3 here is CASSLADRGLRSEKLFF. CDR3 coding DNA: TGTGCCAGCAGCTTAGCGGACAGGGGGCTGAGAAGTGAAAAACTGTTTTTT.